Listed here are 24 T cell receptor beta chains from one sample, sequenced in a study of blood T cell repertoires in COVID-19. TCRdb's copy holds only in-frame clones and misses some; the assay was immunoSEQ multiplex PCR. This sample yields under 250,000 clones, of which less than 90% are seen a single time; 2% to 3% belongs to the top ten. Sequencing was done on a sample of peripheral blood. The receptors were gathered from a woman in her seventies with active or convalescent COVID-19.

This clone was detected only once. CDR3 residues: CASSLVLGQGWNTEAFF. The CDR3 DNA follows: TGTGCCAGCAGCTTGGTTCTGGGACAGGGGTGGAACACTGAAGCTTTCTTT. The chain is built from TRBV5-4 and TRBJ1-1, with 10 bases lining up with TRBD1. Germline lookup yields CDR1 SGHNT and CDR2 YYREEE (reference sequence). The V segment lost 0 bases and the J segment 1 base; nucleotides outside the gene matches: 6. CDR3 length: 17 amino acids.

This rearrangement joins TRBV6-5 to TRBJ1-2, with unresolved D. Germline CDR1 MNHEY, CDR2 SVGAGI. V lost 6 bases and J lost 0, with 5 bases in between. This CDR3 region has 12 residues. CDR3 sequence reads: CASRQTNYGYTF. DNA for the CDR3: TGTGCCAGCAGACAAACTAACTATGGCTACACCTTC.

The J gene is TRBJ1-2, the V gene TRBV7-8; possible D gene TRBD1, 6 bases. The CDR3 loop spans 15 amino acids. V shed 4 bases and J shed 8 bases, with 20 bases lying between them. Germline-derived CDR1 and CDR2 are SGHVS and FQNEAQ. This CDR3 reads CASSSRTVQPGGYTF. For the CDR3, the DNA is TGTGCCAGCAGCTCCCGGACAGTTCAGCCGGGGGGCTACACCTTC.

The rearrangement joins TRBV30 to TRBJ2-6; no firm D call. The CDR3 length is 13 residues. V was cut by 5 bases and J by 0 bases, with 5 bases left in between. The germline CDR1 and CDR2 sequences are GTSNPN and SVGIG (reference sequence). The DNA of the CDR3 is TGTGCCTGGCATAGCTCTGGGGCCAACGTCCTGACTTTC. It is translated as CAWHSSGANVLTF.

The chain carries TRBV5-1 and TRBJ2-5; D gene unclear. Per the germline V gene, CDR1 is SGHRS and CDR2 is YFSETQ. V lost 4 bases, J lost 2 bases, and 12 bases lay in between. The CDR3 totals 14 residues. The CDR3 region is CASSPGPNQETQYF. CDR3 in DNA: TGCGCCAGCAGCCCGGGTCCCAATCAAGAGACCCAGTACTTC.

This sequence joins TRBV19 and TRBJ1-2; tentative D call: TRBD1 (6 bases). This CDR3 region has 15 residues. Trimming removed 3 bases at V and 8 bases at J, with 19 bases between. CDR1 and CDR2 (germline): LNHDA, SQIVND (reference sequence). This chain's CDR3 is CASSMIPLTGWGYTF. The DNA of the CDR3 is TGTGCCAGTAGTATGATCCCTTTGACAGGCTGGGGCTACACCTTC.

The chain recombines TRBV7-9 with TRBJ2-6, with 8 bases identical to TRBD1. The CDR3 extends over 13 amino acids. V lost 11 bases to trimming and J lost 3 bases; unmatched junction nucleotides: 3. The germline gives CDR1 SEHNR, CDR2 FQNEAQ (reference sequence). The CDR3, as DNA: TGTGCCTGCGGGACAGGTGGGGCCAACGTCCTGACTTTC. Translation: CACGTGGANVLTF.

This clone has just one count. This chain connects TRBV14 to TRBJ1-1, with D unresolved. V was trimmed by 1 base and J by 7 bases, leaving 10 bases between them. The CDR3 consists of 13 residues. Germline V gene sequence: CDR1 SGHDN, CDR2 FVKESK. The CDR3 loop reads CASSQGVLNEAFF. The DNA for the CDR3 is TGTGCCAGCAGCCAAGGCGTCCTCAATGAAGCTTTCTTT.

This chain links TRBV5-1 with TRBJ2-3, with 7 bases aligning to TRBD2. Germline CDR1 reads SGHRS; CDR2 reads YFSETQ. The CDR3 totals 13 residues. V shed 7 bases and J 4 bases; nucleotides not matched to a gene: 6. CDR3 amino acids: CASAQAGADTQYF. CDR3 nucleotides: TGCGCCAGCGCGCAGGCGGGGGCAGATACGCAGTATTTT.

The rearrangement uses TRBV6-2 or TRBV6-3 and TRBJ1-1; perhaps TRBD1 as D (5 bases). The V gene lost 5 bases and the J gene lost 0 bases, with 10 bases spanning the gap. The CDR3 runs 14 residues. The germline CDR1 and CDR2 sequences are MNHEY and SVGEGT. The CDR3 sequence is CASSLWTLNTEAFF. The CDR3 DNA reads TGTGCCAGCAGTCTTTGGACACTGAACACTGAAGCTTTCTTT.

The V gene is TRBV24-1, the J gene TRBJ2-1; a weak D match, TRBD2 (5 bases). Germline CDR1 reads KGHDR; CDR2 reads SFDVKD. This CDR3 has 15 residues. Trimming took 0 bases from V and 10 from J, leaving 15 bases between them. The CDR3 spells CATSDLRGTMGEQFF. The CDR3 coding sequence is TGTGCCACCAGTGATTTGCGGGGAACCATGGGGGAGCAGTTCTTC.

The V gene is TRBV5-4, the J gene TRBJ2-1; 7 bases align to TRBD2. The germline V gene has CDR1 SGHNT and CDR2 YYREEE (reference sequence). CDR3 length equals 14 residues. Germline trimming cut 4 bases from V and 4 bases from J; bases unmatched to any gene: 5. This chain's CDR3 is CASSVSSGYNEQFF. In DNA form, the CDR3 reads TGTGCCAGCAGCGTATCTAGCGGTTACAATGAGCAGTTCTTC.

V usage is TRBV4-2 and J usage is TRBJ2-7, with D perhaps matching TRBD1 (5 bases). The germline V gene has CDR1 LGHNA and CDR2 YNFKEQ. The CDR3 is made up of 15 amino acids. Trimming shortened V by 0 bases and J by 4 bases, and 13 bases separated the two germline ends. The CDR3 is CASSQESWQGYEQYF. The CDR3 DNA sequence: TGTGCCAGCAGCCAAGAATCGTGGCAGGGTTACGAGCAGTACTTC.

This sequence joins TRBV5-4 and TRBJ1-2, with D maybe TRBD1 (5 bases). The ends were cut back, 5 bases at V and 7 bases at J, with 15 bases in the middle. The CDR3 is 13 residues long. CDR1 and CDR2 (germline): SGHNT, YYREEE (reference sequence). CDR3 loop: CASRTGGSSGYTF. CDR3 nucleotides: TGTGCCAGCAGAACCGGGGGGTCCTCTGGCTACACCTTC.

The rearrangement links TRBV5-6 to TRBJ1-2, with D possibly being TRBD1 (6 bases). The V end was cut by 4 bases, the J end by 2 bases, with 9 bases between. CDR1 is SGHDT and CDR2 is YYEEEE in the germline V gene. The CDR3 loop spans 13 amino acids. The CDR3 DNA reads TGTGCCAGCAGCCCTACAGGGAACTATGGCTACACCTTC. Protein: CASSPTGNYGYTF.

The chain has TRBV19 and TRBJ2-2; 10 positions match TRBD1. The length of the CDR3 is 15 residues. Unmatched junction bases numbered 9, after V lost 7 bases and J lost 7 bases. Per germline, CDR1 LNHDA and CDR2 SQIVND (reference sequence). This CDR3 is CASTRRQGAIGELFF. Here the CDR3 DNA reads TGTGCCAGTACACGGAGACAGGGGGCAATCGGGGAGCTGTTTTTT.

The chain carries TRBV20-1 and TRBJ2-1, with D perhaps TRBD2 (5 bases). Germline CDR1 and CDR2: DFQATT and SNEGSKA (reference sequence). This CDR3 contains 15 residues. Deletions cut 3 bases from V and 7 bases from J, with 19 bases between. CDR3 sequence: CSASSPGVAGNEQFF. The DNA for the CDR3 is TGCAGTGCTAGTTCTCCCGGGGTCGCAGGTAATGAGCAGTTCTTC.

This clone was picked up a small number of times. The CDR3 here is CAWRIGTVSPLHF. The DNA of the CDR3 is TGTGCCTGGAGGATAGGGACAGTTTCACCCCTCCACTTT. The rearrangement uses TRBV30 and TRBJ1-6, with 7 positions matching TRBD1. This CDR3 spans 13 amino acids. V shed 3 bases and J 9 bases; nucleotides not matched to a gene: 5. The germline CDR1 and CDR2 sequences are GTSNPN and SVGIG (reference sequence).

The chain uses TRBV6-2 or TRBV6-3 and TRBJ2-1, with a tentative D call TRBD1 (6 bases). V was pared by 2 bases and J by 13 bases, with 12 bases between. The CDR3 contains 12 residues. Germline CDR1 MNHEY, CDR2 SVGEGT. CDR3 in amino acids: CASSYVLQGQFF. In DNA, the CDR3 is TGTGCCAGCAGTTACGTACTACAGGGACAGTTCTTC.

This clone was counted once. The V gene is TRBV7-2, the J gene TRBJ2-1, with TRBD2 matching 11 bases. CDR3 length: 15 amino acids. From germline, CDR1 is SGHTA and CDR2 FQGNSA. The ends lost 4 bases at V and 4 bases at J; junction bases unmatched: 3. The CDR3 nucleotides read TGTGCCAGCAGCTCCTGGACTAGCGGGTACAATGAGCAGTTCTTC. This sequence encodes CASSSWTSGYNEQFF.

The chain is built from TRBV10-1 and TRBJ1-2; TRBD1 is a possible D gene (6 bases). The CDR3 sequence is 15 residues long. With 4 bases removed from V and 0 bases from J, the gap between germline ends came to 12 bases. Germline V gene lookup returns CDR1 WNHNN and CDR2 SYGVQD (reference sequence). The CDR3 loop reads CASSGDRSANYGYTF. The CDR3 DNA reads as TGCGCCAGCAGTGGAGACAGGTCAGCTAACTATGGCTACACCTTC.

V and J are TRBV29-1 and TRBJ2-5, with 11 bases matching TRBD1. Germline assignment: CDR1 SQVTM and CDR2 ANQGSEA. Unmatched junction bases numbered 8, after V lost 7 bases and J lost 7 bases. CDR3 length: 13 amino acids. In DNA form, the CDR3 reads TGCAGCGGGGGACAGGGGGGGTTAGGGACCCAGTACTTC. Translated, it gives CSGGQGGLGTQYF.

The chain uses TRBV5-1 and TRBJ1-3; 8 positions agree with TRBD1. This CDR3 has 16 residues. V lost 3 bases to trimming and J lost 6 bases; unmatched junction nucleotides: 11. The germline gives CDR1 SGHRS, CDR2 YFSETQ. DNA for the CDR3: TGCGCCAGCAGCTCGTATACAGGGGGAAATCAAAACACCATATATTTT. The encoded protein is CASSSYTGGNQNTIYF.

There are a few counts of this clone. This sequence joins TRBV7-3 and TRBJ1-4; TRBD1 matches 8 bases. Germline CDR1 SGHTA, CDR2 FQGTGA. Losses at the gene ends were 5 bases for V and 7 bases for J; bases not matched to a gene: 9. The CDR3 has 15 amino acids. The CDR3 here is CASSLTGGEGEKLFF. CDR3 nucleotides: TGTGCCAGCAGCCTCACAGGGGGTGAAGGTGAAAAACTGTTTTTT.